This T cell receptor (beta chain) was found in a study of blood T cell repertoires in COVID-19. Study information: COVID-19 samples collected from the United States, Italy and Spain covered acute and convalescent phases. Sources were T cells, B-cell-depleted T cells, or PBMCs; the material itself was cDNA or gDNA.

Seattle researchers signed up patients amid active infection and tracked them longitudinally. TCRdb's table, derived via immunoSEQ multiplex PCR, lists solely in-frame clones and lacks some. Of 75,000 to 90,000 clones listed, roughly 87% are singletons. Looked up from germline, CDR1 is SGHDT and CDR2 is YYEEEE. This CDR3 contains 13 residues. The V end was cut by 4 bases, the J end by 5 bases, with 12 bases between. V gene TRBV5-6 combines with J gene TRBJ2-5, with D possibly matching TRBD2 (6 bases). This TCR came from a young man with COVID-19, enrolled during active disease. Material for sequencing was peripheral blood. The CDR3 loop reads CASSATRGETQYF. The CDR3 DNA reads TGTGCCAGCAGCGCGACTAGAGGGGAGACCCAGTACTTC.